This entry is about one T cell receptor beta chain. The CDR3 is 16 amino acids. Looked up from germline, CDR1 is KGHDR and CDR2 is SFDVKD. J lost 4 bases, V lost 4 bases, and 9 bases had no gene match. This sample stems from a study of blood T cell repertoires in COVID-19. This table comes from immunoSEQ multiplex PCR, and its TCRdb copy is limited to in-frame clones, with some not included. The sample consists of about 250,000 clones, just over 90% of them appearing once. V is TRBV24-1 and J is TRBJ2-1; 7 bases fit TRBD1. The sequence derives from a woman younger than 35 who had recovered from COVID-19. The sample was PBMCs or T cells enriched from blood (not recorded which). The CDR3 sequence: CATSDRQGVNYNEQFF. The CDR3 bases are TGTGCCACCAGTGACCGACAGGGCGTCAATTACAATGAGCAGTTCTTC.